These 21 T cell receptor beta chains were all obtained from the same sample, sequenced in a study of blood T cell repertoires in COVID-19 (dated by TCRdb to 2020 to 2022). Library creation used the immunoSEQ multiplex PCR assay. Drawn from immuneACCESS, this table holds only the in-frame rearrangements with V and J called that TCRdb kept. Clones are partly lost; checked studies trace under half to an unresolved V gene and leave the rest unexplained. This sample holds approximately 300,000 clones; roughly 85% were observed only once. The top ten constitute around 1.9% of the sample. Sequenced material: PBMCs or T cells enriched from blood (not recorded which). All receptors derive from a woman in her 30s who had been exposed to COVID-19.

J is TRBJ1-1 and V is TRBV7-8, with TRBD1 identical over 11 bases. Losses at the gene ends were 4 bases for V and 4 bases for J; bases not matched to a gene: 2. The CDR3 consists of 14 residues. Germline assignment: CDR1 SGHVS and CDR2 FQNEAQ. The CDR3 region is CASSWGTGGTEAFF. DNA for the CDR3: TGTGCCAGCAGCTGGGGGACAGGGGGCACTGAAGCTTTCTTT.

V and J are TRBV5-6 and TRBJ1-1, with a weak D call TRBD1 (5 bases). Trimming stripped 2 bases from V and 3 bases from J, with 8 bases between. This CDR3 is built from 13 residues. The germline V gene encodes CDR1 SGHDT and CDR2 YYEEEE. The CDR3 nucleotides read TGTGCCAGCAGCTTCAGGGAATACACTGAAGCTTTCTTT. Translated, it gives CASSFREYTEAFF.

This chain uses TRBV15 with TRBJ1-3; tentative D call: TRBD1 (5 bases). Trimming pared 2 bases from V and 0 bases from J, leaving 5 bases between. CDR1 is LNHNV, CDR2 YYDKDF, per germline (reference sequence). CDR3 length: 14 residues. CDR3 amino acids: CATSRRGSGNTIYF. CDR3 sequence (DNA): TGTGCCACCAGCAGAAGGGGCTCTGGAAACACCATATATTTT.

This clone was detected once. The chain joins TRBV5-4 to TRBJ1-1, with 12 positions matching TRBD1. Unmatched junction bases numbered 8, after V lost 1 base and J lost 4 bases. The CDR3 has 17 residues. The germline gives CDR1 SGHNT, CDR2 YYREEE (reference sequence). In nucleotides, the CDR3 is TGTGCCAGCAGCTTGCCGGGACAGGGGGCCGCGGGCACTGAAGCTTTCTTT. This codes for CASSLPGQGAAGTEAFF.

The chain combines TRBV5-1 with TRBJ2-1, with 11 bases fitting TRBD1. Trimming at V came to 4 bases and at J to 5 bases, leaving 2 bases not matched to a gene. The CDR3 has 14 amino acids. Germline CDR1 SGHRS, CDR2 YFSETQ. The CDR3: CASSRDRGNNEQFF. The CDR3 bases are TGCGCCAGCAGCCGGGACAGGGGGAACAATGAGCAGTTCTTC. The whole variable domain, remainder taken from reference TRBV5-1 and TRBJ2-1, is KAGVTQTPRYLIKTRGQQVTLSCSPISGHRSVSWYQQTPGQGLQFLFEYFSETQRNKGNFPGRFSGRQFSNSRSEMNVSTLELGDSALYLCASSRDRGNNEQFFGPGTRLTVL.

The rearrangement uses TRBV5-1 and TRBJ2-2; the D gene is possibly TRBD1 (6 bases). Per the germline V gene, CDR1 is SGHRS and CDR2 is YFSETQ. V was trimmed by 2 bases and J by 1 base, leaving 21 bases between them. This CDR3 comprises 19 residues. The CDR3 loop reads CASSLSKGPGHKNTGELFF. CDR3 DNA sequence: TGCGCCAGCAGCTTATCAAAAGGACCGGGACACAAGAACACCGGGGAGCTGTTTTTT.

The table lists this clone with a count of one. This chain joins TRBV4-1 and TRBJ2-5; D gene unclear. The V and J ends lost 0 bases and 5 bases respectively, with 10 bases between them. This CDR3 is 14 amino acids long. The germline gives CDR1 MGHRA, CDR2 YSYEKL. The CDR3 DNA reads as TGCGCCAGCAGCCAAGATACGGGTTTCGAGACCCAGTACTTC. This codes for CASSQDTGFETQYF.

This clone was seen a single time. The chain employs TRBV5-1 and TRBJ2-5; 7 bases fit TRBD1. Germline V CDR1 and CDR2: SGHRS, YFSETQ. The V and J ends lost 4 bases and 4 bases, in that order; junction bases with no gene match: 7. The CDR3 loop spans 14 amino acids. The DNA for the CDR3 is TGCGCCAGCAGCCCACAGGGGAATGGAGAGACCCAGTACTTC. Translating gives CASSPQGNGETQYF.

V and J are TRBV5-6 and TRBJ1-5; perhaps TRBD1 as D (6 bases). The CDR3 runs 16 residues. Germline V gene sequence: CDR1 SGHDT, CDR2 YYEEEE. Trimming stripped 6 bases from V and 0 bases from J, with 16 bases between. The CDR3 sequence is CASTLGAGYSNQPQHF. The CDR3 bases are TGTGCCAGCACCCTGGGGGCAGGATATAGCAATCAGCCCCAGCATTTT.

This chain connects TRBV5-1 to TRBJ2-1, with TRBD2 identical over 7 bases. The V segment lost 0 bases and the J segment 7 bases; nucleotides outside the gene matches: 4. The CDR3 is 14 residues long. CDR1 is SGHRS, CDR2 YFSETQ, per germline. For the CDR3, the DNA is TGCGCCAGCAGCTTGGCCGTCGGGAGGAATGAGCAGTTCTTC. Translating gives CASSLAVGRNEQFF.

The rearrangement uses TRBV5-1 and TRBJ2-7; D remains unclear. Germline V CDR1 and CDR2: SGHRS, YFSETQ. The CDR3 is made up of 14 amino acids. The V end lost 4 bases, the J end lost 2 bases, and 13 bases lay between the germline ends. The CDR3: CASSIDTPAYEQYF. The CDR3, as DNA: TGCGCCAGCAGCATCGACACGCCGGCCTACGAGCAGTACTTC.

The V gene is TRBV30, the J gene TRBJ1-1; no firm D call. CDR1 and CDR2 from the germline V gene are GTSNPN and SVGIG (reference sequence). The CDR3 is 13 amino acids. V lost 2 bases to trimming and J lost 1 base, with 8 bases between them. For the CDR3, the DNA is TGTGCCTGGAGTCTAACAGCGAACACTGAAGCTTTCTTT. Its translation is CAWSLTANTEAFF. Full variable domain (missing parts from reference TRBV30 and TRBJ1-1): SQTIHQWPATLVQPVGSPLSLECTVEGTSNPNLYWYRQAAGRGLQLLFYSVGIGQISSEVPQNLSASRPQDRQFILSSKKLLLSDSGFYLCAWSLTANTEAFFGQGTRLTVV.

This chain links TRBV28 with TRBJ2-3, with 8 bases fitting TRBD2. The germline V gene encodes CDR1 MDHEN and CDR2 SYDVKM. There are 16 residues in the CDR3. J gave up 1 base and V 1 base, and 4 bases lay outside the gene matches. This CDR3 is CASSLFSGGGTDTQYF. DNA for the CDR3: TGTGCCAGCAGTTTATTTTCCGGGGGGGGCACAGATACGCAGTATTTT.

The rearrangement links TRBV2 to TRBJ2-5; 10 bases map to TRBD2. CDR1 and CDR2 (germline): SNHLY, FYNNEI. The CDR3 is made up of 17 amino acids. J lost 0 bases, V lost 0 bases, and 4 bases had no gene match. The CDR3 reads CASSEAIAGGHQETQYF. CDR3 DNA sequence: TGTGCCAGCAGTGAAGCCATAGCGGGAGGCCACCAAGAGACCCAGTACTTC.

J is TRBJ1-1 and V is TRBV6-5, with D perhaps matching TRBD1 (6 bases). The CDR3 runs 15 residues. Trimming shortened V by 4 bases and J by 4 bases, and 16 bases separated the two germline ends. Germline CDR1 reads MNHEY; CDR2 reads SVGAGI. The CDR3 nucleotides read TGTGCCAGCAGTTTGGGGGCGGGGGCTGGCACTGAAGCTTTCTTT. Amino acids: CASSLGAGAGTEAFF.

This clone came up a few times. The rearrangement uses TRBV7-2 and TRBJ2-3; 9 nucleotides match TRBD2. J lost 9 bases, V lost 5 bases, and 12 bases had no gene match. This CDR3 is built from 15 residues. Germline CDR1 reads SGHTA; CDR2 reads FQGNSA. Here the CDR3 reads CASSLGLARGQTQYF. CDR3 sequence (DNA): TGTGCCAGCAGCCTCGGACTAGCGAGGGGTCAGACGCAGTATTTT.

This clone occurred a few times. V is TRBV14 and J is TRBJ2-3; perhaps TRBD2 as D (6 bases). V lost 3 bases, J lost 1 base, and 11 bases lay in between. The CDR3 is 15 residues long. Germline V gives CDR1 SGHDN, CDR2 FVKESK. Here the CDR3 reads CASSHRLVGTDTQYF. CDR3 sequence (DNA): TGTGCCAGCAGCCATAGACTAGTCGGCACAGATACGCAGTATTTT.

CDR3 region: CASSTTGGNQPQHF. DNA of the CDR3: TGTGCCAGCAGCACTACAGGGGGCAATCAGCCCCAGCATTTT. The J gene is TRBJ1-5, the V gene TRBV11-2; TRBD1 matches at 7 bases. Germline CDR1 is SGHAT and CDR2 is FQNNGV. The CDR3 totals 14 residues. J lost 2 bases, V lost 5 bases, and 3 bases had no gene match.

The rearrangement uses TRBV4-3 and TRBJ2-5; 7 bases agree with TRBD2. The CDR3 is 13 residues long. The germline CDR1 and CDR2 sequences are LGHNA and YSLEER. V dropped 3 bases and J dropped 10; count of bases not matched to a gene: 8. CDR3 region: CASSQGSGGIQYF. In DNA form, the CDR3 reads TGCGCCAGCAGCCAGGGATCCGGGGGGATCCAGTACTTC.

V and J are TRBV5-1 and TRBJ2-7, with 14 bases identical to TRBD2. Germline CDR1 reads SGHRS; CDR2 reads YFSETQ. V trimming: 5 bases; J trimming: 5 bases; junction bases outside the gene matches: 3. The CDR3 has 14 amino acids. CDR3: CASRGLAGDHEQYF. For the CDR3, the DNA is TGCGCCAGCAGGGGACTAGCGGGAGACCACGAGCAGTACTTC.

The rearrangement uses TRBV28 and TRBJ1-4; 11 nucleotides agree with TRBD1. The CDR3 consists of 15 residues. J was trimmed by 7 bases and V by 6 bases; bases with no gene match: 7. Germline V gene lookup returns CDR1 MDHEN and CDR2 SYDVKM. The CDR3 here is CASSPRTGGFEKLFF. DNA for the CDR3: TGTGCCAGCAGCCCTCGGACAGGGGGCTTTGAAAAACTGTTTTTT.